The clone carrying this TCR beta chain has a count of ten or more. Antigen specificity is unknown. The CDR3 is 15 amino acids. CDR1 SGHRS and CDR2 YFSETQ come from the germline V gene. Trimming removed 0 bases from V and 7 bases from J, with 13 bases in between. The data belong to a study of CD8 T cells in ankylosing spondylitis. Study observations and caveats: Reportedly, disease-linked clones are significantly enriched in ankylosing spondylitis patients' matched synovial fluid. Before this, some motif variants had been reported in reactive arthritis synovial fluid and blood. Clones linked with disease were CD8+ and fairly uncommon in the peripheral blood. Characteristic of ankylosing spondylitis blood, it appeared, was a TCR beta motif comprising several highly homologous variants.

TCRdb recomputed calls from the 5' RACE reads with MiXCR, one row per CDR3 protein. This table has under 450,000 distinct CDR3 sequences, 17% appearing once. This chain joins TRBV5-1 and TRBJ2-2; TRBD2 is a possible D gene (6 bases). The source material was blood, either unsorted or a sorted T cell fraction (not recorded which). The sequence derives from a male donor with ankylosing spondylitis. The CDR3 DNA reads as TGCGCCAGCAGCTTGGAAGCAGGGACTGGCGGGGAGCTGTTTTTT. Its protein product is CASSLEAGTGGELFF.